This passage covers 15 T cell receptor beta chains from one sample sequenced in a study of blood T cell repertoires in COVID-19. The table came from immunoSEQ multiplex PCR; TCRdb's copy has only in-frame clones and leaves some out. The sample yields roughly 77,000 clones, approximately 90% seen once. Source material: peripheral blood. The source of these receptors is a man aged 45-65 years with active COVID-19.

The chain has TRBV28 and TRBJ1-3; no firm D call. V shed 5 bases and J shed 6 bases, with 8 bases lying between them. Germline CDR1 and CDR2: MDHEN and SYDVKM. The CDR3 has 12 residues. The DNA of the CDR3 is TGTGCCAGCAGTCCCCGGGTAAACACCATATATTTT. Translation gives CASSPRVNTIYF.

The genes are TRBV5-4 and TRBJ1-3; 9 bases line up with TRBD1. V trimming: 0 bases; J trimming: 2 bases; junction bases outside the gene matches: 0. CDR3 length: 15 amino acids. Germline values: CDR1 SGHNT, CDR2 YYREEE (reference sequence). The CDR3 sequence is CASSLGTGAGNTIYF. As DNA, the CDR3 is TGTGCCAGCAGCTTGGGGACAGGGGCTGGAAACACCATATATTTT.

This clone was recorded a few times. The V gene is TRBV6-1, the J gene TRBJ2-7; 7 bases align to TRBD2. The CDR3 spans 15 residues. V lost 1 base to trimming and J lost 0 bases; unmatched junction nucleotides: 3. Germline assignment: CDR1 MNHNS and CDR2 SASEGT. The CDR3 region is CASSEEGGSSYEQYF. The CDR3 DNA reads TGTGCCAGCAGTGAAGAGGGCGGGAGCTCCTACGAGCAGTACTTC.

The V gene is TRBV5-5, the J gene TRBJ1-2; tentative D call: TRBD1 (5 bases). The length of the CDR3 is 15 residues. Trimming removed 0 bases from V and 5 bases from J, with 14 bases in between. CDR1 is SGHKS and CDR2 is YYEKEE in the germline V gene (reference sequence). CDR3 loop: CASSLGPGREYGYTF. In DNA, the CDR3 is TGTGCCAGCAGCTTGGGGCCGGGACGGGAGTATGGCTACACCTTC.

The V gene is TRBV5-1, the J gene TRBJ2-3; possible D gene TRBD1, 6 bases. The CDR3 runs to 13 residues. Germline V gene lookup returns CDR1 SGHRS and CDR2 YFSETQ. The V end lost 1 base, the J end lost 6 bases, and 9 bases lay between the germline ends. Written as DNA, the CDR3 is TGCGCCAGCAGCTTGTCTAGGGGGGATACGCAGTATTTT. This translates into CASSLSRGDTQYF.

V gene TRBV19 combines with J gene TRBJ2-7; 8 nucleotides agree with TRBD1. Germline V CDR1 and CDR2: LNHDA, SQIVND (reference sequence). The CDR3 sequence is 14 residues long. J was trimmed by 2 bases and V by 4 bases; bases with no gene match: 4. The DNA for the CDR3 is TGTGCCAGTAGTAAAGGGACAGGCACCTACGAGCAGTACTTC. The encoded protein is CASSKGTGTYEQYF. The variable domain in full, completed from reference TRBV19 and TRBJ2-7, reads DGGITQSPKYLFRKEGQNVTLSCEQNLNHDAMYWYRQDPGQGLRLIYYSQIVNDFQKGDIAEGYSVSREKKESFPLTVTSAQKNPTAFYLCASSKGTGTYEQYFGPGTRLTVT.

This clone was observed a handful of times. The genes are TRBV7-8 and TRBJ2-4; 7 bases match TRBD1. The V gene's germline CDR1 is SGHVS and CDR2 FQNEAQ. The CDR3 extends over 14 amino acids. V shed 5 bases, J shed 8 bases, and the junction held 9 bases outside the gene matches. The CDR3 region has the DNA TGTGCCAGCAGCATCGACAGGGTATTTGACATTCAGTACTTC. Encoded protein: CASSIDRVFDIQYF. Complete variable domain (other parts from reference TRBV7-8 and TRBJ2-4): GAGVSQSPRYKVAKRGQDVALRCDPISGHVSLFWYQQALGQGPEFLTYFQNEAQLDKSGLPSDRFFAERPEGSVSTLKIQRTQQEDSAVYLCASSIDRVFDIQYFGAGTRLSVL.

The V and J genes are TRBV7-3 and TRBJ2-2, with D possibly TRBD1 on 6 matching bases. The CDR3 has 15 amino acids. The V end lost 5 bases, the J end lost 6 bases, and 16 bases lay between the germline ends. Germline V gives CDR1 SGHTA, CDR2 FQGTGA. The CDR3 DNA reads as TGTGCCAGCAGCGCCTACAGGGTTCCCGCCGGGGAGCTGTTTTTT. Protein product: CASSAYRVPAGELFF. The whole variable domain, remainder taken from reference TRBV7-3 and TRBJ2-2, is GAGVSQTPSNKVTEKGKYVELRCDPISGHTALYWYRQSLGQGPEFLIYFQGTGAADDSGLPNDRFFAVRPEGSVSTLKIQRTERGDSAVYLCASSAYRVPAGELFFGEGSRLTVL.

J is TRBJ2-6 and V is TRBV28; 7 nucleotides match TRBD1. CDR1 MDHEN and CDR2 SYDVKM come from the germline V gene. V trimming: 1 base; J trimming: 5 bases; junction bases outside the gene matches: 8. The CDR3 consists of 17 residues. The chain's CDR3 is CASSLSRQGTRANVLTF. The DNA for the CDR3 is TGTGCCAGCAGTTTATCCCGACAGGGAACGAGGGCCAACGTCCTGACTTTC.

V is TRBV6-6 and J is TRBJ1-5; D is possibly TRBD1 (6 bases). Trimming removed 6 bases at V and 7 bases at J, with 16 bases between. The CDR3 totals 14 residues. The germline CDR1 and CDR2 sequences are MNHNY and SVGAGI (reference sequence). CDR3 sequence reads: CASRTRGGRQPQHF. The CDR3 DNA follows: TGTGCCAGCAGAACCCGGGGGGGCCGGCAGCCCCAGCATTTT.

This chain joins TRBV18 and TRBJ2-7; 10 positions agree with TRBD2. There are 14 residues in the CDR3. V lost 5 bases and J lost 1; bases outside the gene matches: 2. From germline, CDR1 is KGHSH and CDR2 LQKENI. CDR3: CASSVAGGSYEQYF. The CDR3 nucleotides read TGTGCCAGCTCAGTAGCGGGAGGATCCTACGAGCAGTACTTC.

This chain connects TRBV4-1 to TRBJ1-1; TRBD1 is a possible D gene (5 bases). Germline assignment: CDR1 MGHRA and CDR2 YSYEKL. The V and J ends lost 1 base and 4 bases respectively, with 22 bases between them. This CDR3 has 18 residues. The CDR3 loop is CASSQGRARAALGTEAFF. The CDR3 DNA reads TGCGCCAGCAGCCAAGGCCGGGCCAGGGCTGCCCTCGGCACTGAAGCTTTCTTT.

A single count supports this clone. The chain combines TRBV2 with TRBJ2-1; D remains unclear. Germline loops: CDR1 SNHLY, CDR2 FYNNEI. CDR3 length equals 14 residues. V lost 7 bases to trimming and J lost 0 bases, with 10 bases between them. The CDR3 DNA reads as TGTGCCAGCAATCTGCTGAGCTCCTACAATGAGCAGTTCTTC. This translates into CASNLLSSYNEQFF.

The chain couples TRBV2 to TRBJ1-5; D not certain. In germline, CDR1 is SNHLY, CDR2 FYNNEI. This CDR3 comprises 14 residues. V lost 6 bases and J lost 7, with 16 bases in between. CDR3 residues: CASSRGLVSQPQHF. CDR3 nucleotide sequence: TGTGCCAGCAGCCGTGGACTTGTCTCACAGCCCCAGCATTTT.

V is TRBV5-6 and J is TRBJ1-6; TRBD1 agrees at 9 bases. After removal of 5 bases from V and 8 bases from J, the junction contained 5 bases not matched to a gene. This CDR3 is built from 14 residues. CDR1 is SGHDT and CDR2 is YYEEEE in the germline V gene. This chain's CDR3 is CASRTDRGYSPLHF. The CDR3 region has the DNA TGTGCCAGCAGAACGGACAGGGGTTATTCACCCCTCCACTTT.